The 20 T cell receptor beta chains below were found in one sample sequenced in a study of response to subunit inactivated influenza vaccine (dated 2018 in TCRdb). Libraries were constructed by RT-PCR. Reads for this sample came from an Illumina HiSeq 2500. Clones were called with MiXCR by TCRdb after fastp trimmed the public reads at Q25, and only in-frame beta chains were retained. Each record represents a unique CDR3 protein, reported with the most common genes and DNA among its rows. The sample yields some 640,000 distinct CDR3 sequences; around 14% were counted once. The biggest ten clones account for 6% to 7% of the sample. The source was PBMCs from blood, collected 14 to 15 days before vaccination. Every receptor here comes from a man aged 45-65 years who received an inactivated influenza vaccine. Donor details come from another sample of the same person, matched by shared clones.

In this sample, this clonotype turned up many times. The CDR3 loop reads CSVDYNTDTQYF. CDR3 in DNA: TGCAGCGTTGATTACAACACAGATACGCAGTATTTT. The rearrangement joins TRBV29-1 to TRBJ2-3, with D hard to call. Between the trimmed V and J ends, which lost 3 bases and 2 bases, there was a span of 6 bases. Germline V CDR1 and CDR2: SQVTM, ANQGSEA. CDR3 length equals 12 residues.

The chain is built from TRBV7-3 and TRBJ1-3; D is ambiguous. The CDR3 has 13 amino acids. V was pared by 8 bases and J by 4 bases, with 12 bases between. CDR1 and CDR2 (germline): SGHTA, FQGTGA. The CDR3 reads CASAPSSGNTIYF. The CDR3 bases are TGTGCCAGCGCCCCCTCGTCCGGAAACACCATATATTTT.

This clonotype appeared a few times. This chain joins TRBV24-1 and TRBJ2-5, with D maybe TRBD1 (5 bases). In germline, CDR1 is KGHDR, CDR2 SFDVKD. Deletions cut 3 bases from V and 0 bases from J, with 13 bases between. The CDR3 loop spans 16 amino acids. The CDR3 sequence: CATSDRSGHNQETQYF. The CDR3 DNA sequence: TGTGCCACCAGTGATCGAAGTGGACACAACCAAGAGACCCAGTACTTC.

The DNA for the CDR3 is TGTGCCTGGAGTAAAGGGGTGGGCAATCAGCCCCAGCATTTT. This translates into CAWSKGVGNQPQHF. J is TRBJ1-5 and V is TRBV30; D possibly corresponds to TRBD1 (5 bases). CDR3 length equals 14 residues. V lost 2 bases to trimming and J lost 2 bases, with 10 bases between them. Looked up from germline, CDR1 is GTSNPN and CDR2 is SVGIG (reference sequence). Filled out from reference TRBV30 and TRBJ1-5, the complete variable domain reads SQTIHQWPATLVQPVGSPLSLECTVEGTSNPNLYWYRQAAGRGLQLLFYSVGIGQISSEVPQNLSASRPQDRQFILSSKKLLLSDSGFYLCAWSKGVGNQPQHFGDGTRLSIL.

The V call is TRBV11-3, the J call TRBJ2-1; D is perhaps TRBD1 (6 bases). CDR1 SGHNT and CDR2 YENEEA come from the germline V gene. This CDR3 spans 15 amino acids. The ends were cut back, 5 bases at V and 0 bases at J, with 11 bases in the middle. The CDR3 sequence: CASSPRDNSYNEQFF. CDR3 sequence (DNA): TGTGCCAGCAGCCCCCGGGACAACTCCTACAATGAGCAGTTCTTC.

Comments on this clonotype: The junction departs from germline at one end; a sequencing error may be responsible. The chain couples TRBV12-3 or TRBV12-4 to TRBJ2-7; possibly TRBD2 for D (5 bases). This CDR3 is 17 amino acids long. CDR3 region: CTSSNQNPRGPPGEQYF. DNA for the CDR3: TGTACCAGCAGTAACCAAAACCCCCGGGGTCCCCCGGGGGAGCAGTACTTC.

This clonotype was recorded at least ten times. This chain links TRBV7-3 with TRBJ2-1; 9 bases fit TRBD1. The CDR3 extends over 13 amino acids. V dropped 5 bases and J dropped 7; count of bases not matched to a gene: 3. Germline CDR1 SGHTA, CDR2 FQGTGA. CDR3 in amino acids: CASSPGTGNEQFF. In DNA form, the CDR3 reads TGTGCCAGCAGCCCCGGGACAGGGAATGAGCAGTTCTTC.

This clonotype was seen a handful of times. The chain couples TRBV29-1 to TRBJ2-3, with a tentative D call TRBD2 (7 bases). CDR1 and CDR2 (germline): SQVTM, ANQGSEA. CDR3 length equals 15 residues. V lost 2 bases, J lost 6 bases, and 18 bases lay in between. The DNA for the CDR3 is TGCAGCGTTGAATTGAGTCGGGGGGCCAGGGATACGCAGTATTTT. Translation: CSVELSRGARDTQYF.

The chain combines TRBV11-2 with TRBJ1-1; D is perhaps TRBD1 (5 bases). Germline V gene lookup returns CDR1 SGHAT and CDR2 FQNNGV. This CDR3 contains 14 residues. Trimming pared 4 bases from V and 0 bases from J, leaving 9 bases between. CDR3 sequence reads: CASSWGLMNTEAFF. CDR3 DNA: TGTGCCAGCAGCTGGGGGTTGATGAACACTGAAGCTTTCTTT.

The chain has TRBV30 and TRBJ1-5, with 8 bases identical to TRBD1. Germline V CDR1 and CDR2: GTSNPN, SVGIG (reference sequence). V shed 7 bases and J 2 bases; nucleotides not matched to a gene: 4. The CDR3 extends over 13 amino acids. CDR3 coding DNA: TGTGCCTCAGGGGGCGCGGGCAATCAGCCCCAGCATTTT. Amino acid sequence: CASGGAGNQPQHF.

This clonotype was counted ten times or more. V usage is TRBV11-3 and J usage is TRBJ2-5; D remains unclear. Germline V gene lookup returns CDR1 SGHNT and CDR2 YENEEA. The V end was cut by 2 bases, the J end by 2 bases, with 6 bases between. The CDR3 length is 13 residues. CDR3 loop: CASSLRNQETQYF. In DNA, the CDR3 is TGTGCCAGCAGCTTACGGAATCAAGAGACCCAGTACTTC.

This clonotype has more than one count but fewer than ten. V is TRBV4-2 and J is TRBJ2-7; 10 bases agree with TRBD2. The germline CDR1 and CDR2 sequences are LGHNA and YNFKEQ. The CDR3 is 15 amino acids. V lost 4 bases, J lost 5 bases, and 8 bases stayed unmatched. CDR3 sequence (DNA): TGTGCCAGCAGCCCGCGAATCACTAGCGGGGACGAGCAGTACTTC. This translates into CASSPRITSGDEQYF.

The DNA of the CDR3 is TGTGCCACCAAGCGACAGGGGGCAGATACGCAGTATTTT. It codes for CATKRQGADTQYF. The gene calls are TRBV24-1 and TRBJ2-3; 9 bases fit TRBD1. CDR3 length: 13 residues. V shed 8 bases and J 4 bases; nucleotides not matched to a gene: 3. Germline assignment: CDR1 KGHDR and CDR2 SFDVKD.

This clonotype was seen a few times. This chain links TRBV7-6 with TRBJ2-7; a possible D gene is TRBD2 (5 bases). Germline V CDR1 and CDR2: SGHVS, FNYEAQ. The V and J ends lost 5 bases and 11 bases respectively, with 16 bases between them. This CDR3 has 12 amino acids. CDR3: CASSPLEGQKYF. The CDR3 bases are TGTGCCAGCAGCCCCCTCGAGGGTCAGAAGTACTTC.

The chain uses TRBV6-2 or TRBV6-3 and TRBJ1-5; TRBD1 aligns across 11 bases. Trimming took 8 bases from V and 6 from J; bases not matched to a gene: 3. CDR1 MNHEY and CDR2 SVGEGT come from the germline V gene. This CDR3 has 13 residues. CDR3 sequence reads: CASGQGASQPQHF. In DNA form, the CDR3 reads TGTGCCAGCGGACAGGGGGCAAGTCAGCCCCAGCATTTT.

The chain joins TRBV20-1 to TRBJ1-1, with a weak D call TRBD1 (5 bases). The germline V and J ends were trimmed by 6 bases and 4 bases, with 12 bases remaining between them. CDR1 and CDR2 (germline): DFQATT, SNEGSKA (reference sequence). The CDR3 runs to 12 residues. This CDR3 reads CSAGWGTTEAFF. DNA of the CDR3: TGCAGTGCGGGCTGGGGGACCACTGAAGCTTTCTTT.

In the case of this clonotype: The junction does not match germline at one end; this may be a read error. The V call is TRBV12-3 or TRBV12-4, the J call TRBJ2-7; 9 bases agree with TRBD2. The CDR3 has 15 amino acids. The chain's CDR3 is CASRLAGVASGEQYF. Written as DNA, the CDR3 is TGTGCCAGCAGATTAGCGGGAGTTGCGTCCGGCGAGCAGTACTTC.

This clonotype was detected a few times. The chain recombines TRBV9 with TRBJ2-6; D is uncertain. V was pared by 0 bases and J by 1 base, with 2 bases between. The CDR3 totals 14 residues. Germline CDR1 is SGDLS and CDR2 is YYNGEE. The CDR3 region is CASSVASGANVLTF. The CDR3 region has the DNA TGTGCCAGCAGCGTAGCGTCTGGGGCCAACGTCCTGACTTTC.

The V and J genes are TRBV29-1 and TRBJ2-1; 7 nucleotides align to TRBD2. The CDR3 extends over 13 amino acids. With 4 bases clipped from V and 5 bases from J, the junction kept 5 bases outside the gene matches. CDR1 and CDR2 from the germline V gene are SQVTM and ANQGSEA. The CDR3 loop is CSVGRTSNNEQFF. Written as DNA, the CDR3 is TGCAGCGTTGGGCGGACTAGTAACAATGAGCAGTTCTTC.

This clonotype turned up a few times. This sequence joins TRBV2 and TRBJ1-6; TRBD1 is a possible D gene (5 bases). The CDR3 totals 13 residues. Germline-derived CDR1 and CDR2 are SNHLY and FYNNEI. V lost 2 bases and J 9 bases, leaving 8 bases between the germline ends. CDR3 DNA: TGTGCCAGCAGTGAACAGGGAACTTCACCCCTCCACTTT. This gives the protein CASSEQGTSPLHF.